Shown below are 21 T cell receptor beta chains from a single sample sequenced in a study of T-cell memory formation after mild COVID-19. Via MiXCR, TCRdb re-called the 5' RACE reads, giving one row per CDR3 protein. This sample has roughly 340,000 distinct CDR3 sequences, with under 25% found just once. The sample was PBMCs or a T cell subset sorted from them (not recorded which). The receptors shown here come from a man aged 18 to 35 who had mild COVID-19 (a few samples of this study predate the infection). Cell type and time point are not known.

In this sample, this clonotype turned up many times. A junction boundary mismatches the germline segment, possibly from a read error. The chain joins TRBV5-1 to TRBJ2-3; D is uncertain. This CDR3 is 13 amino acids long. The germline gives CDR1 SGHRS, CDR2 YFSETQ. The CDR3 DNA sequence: TGTGCCAGCAGCTCTGACGGGACAGATACGCAGTATTTT. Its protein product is CASSSDGTDTQYF.

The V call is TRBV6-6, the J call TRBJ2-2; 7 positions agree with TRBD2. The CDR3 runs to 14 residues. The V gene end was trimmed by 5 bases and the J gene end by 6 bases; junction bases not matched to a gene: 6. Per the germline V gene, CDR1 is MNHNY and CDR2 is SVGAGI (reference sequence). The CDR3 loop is CASSRGEGPGELFF. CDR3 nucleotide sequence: TGTGCCAGCAGTCGCGGGGAGGGTCCCGGGGAGCTGTTTTTT.

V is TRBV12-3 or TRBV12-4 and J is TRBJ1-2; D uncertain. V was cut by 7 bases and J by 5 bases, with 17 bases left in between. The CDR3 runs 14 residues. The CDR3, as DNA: TGTGCCAGCACCTTTGGTCAGATAGGATATGGCTACACCTTC. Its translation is CASTFGQIGYGYTF.

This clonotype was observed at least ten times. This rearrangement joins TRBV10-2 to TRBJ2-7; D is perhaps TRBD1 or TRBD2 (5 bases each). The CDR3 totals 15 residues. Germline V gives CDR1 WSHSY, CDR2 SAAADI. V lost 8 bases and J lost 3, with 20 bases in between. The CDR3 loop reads CASQEPSGTFYEQYF. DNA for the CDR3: TGCGCCAGCCAAGAGCCCTCGGGGACCTTCTACGAGCAGTACTTC.

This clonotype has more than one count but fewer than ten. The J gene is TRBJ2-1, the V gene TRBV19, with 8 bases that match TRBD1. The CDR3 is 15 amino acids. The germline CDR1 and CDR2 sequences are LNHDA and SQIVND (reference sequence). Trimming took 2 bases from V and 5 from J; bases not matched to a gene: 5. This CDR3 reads CASSITGGADNEQFF. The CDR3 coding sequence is TGTGCCAGTAGTATAACAGGGGGAGCGGACAATGAGCAGTTCTTC.

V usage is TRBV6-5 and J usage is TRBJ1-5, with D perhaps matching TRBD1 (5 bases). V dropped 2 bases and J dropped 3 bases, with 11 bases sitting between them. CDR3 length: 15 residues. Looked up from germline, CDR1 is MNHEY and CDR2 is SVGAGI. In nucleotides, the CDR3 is TGTGCCAGCAGTTACAGCAGGGACTACAATCAGCCCCAGCATTTT. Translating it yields CASSYSRDYNQPQHF.

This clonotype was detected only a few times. The CDR3 sequence is CASSLDREPNQPQHF. CDR3 nucleotide sequence: TGTGCCAGCAGCTTAGACAGGGAGCCCAATCAGCCCCAGCATTTT. The J gene is TRBJ1-5, the V gene TRBV7-2, with D possibly matching TRBD1 (6 bases). Germline V gene lookup returns CDR1 SGHTA and CDR2 FQGNSA. V gave up 1 base and J gave up 3 bases, with 10 bases separating them. This CDR3 is 15 amino acids long. Filled out from reference TRBV7-2 and TRBJ1-5, the complete variable domain reads GAGVSQSPSNKVTEKGKDVELRCDPISGHTALYWYRQSLGQGLEFLIYFQGNSAPDKSGLPSDRFSAERTGGSVSTLTIQRTQQEDSAVYLCASSLDREPNQPQHFGDGTRLSIL.

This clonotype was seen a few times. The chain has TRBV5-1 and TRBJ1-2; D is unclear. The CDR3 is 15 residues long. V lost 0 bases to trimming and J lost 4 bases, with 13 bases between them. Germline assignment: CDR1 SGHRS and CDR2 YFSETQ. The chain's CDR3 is CASSLGAGLLYGYTF. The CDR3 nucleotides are TGCGCCAGCAGCTTGGGGGCAGGCCTACTCTATGGCTACACCTTC.

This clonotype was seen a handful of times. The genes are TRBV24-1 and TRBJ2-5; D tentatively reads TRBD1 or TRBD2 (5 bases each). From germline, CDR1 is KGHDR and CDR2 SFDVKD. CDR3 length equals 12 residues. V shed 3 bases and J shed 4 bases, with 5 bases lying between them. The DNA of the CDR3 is TGTGCCACCAGTGATGGGGGAGAGACCCAGTACTTC. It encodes CATSDGGETQYF.

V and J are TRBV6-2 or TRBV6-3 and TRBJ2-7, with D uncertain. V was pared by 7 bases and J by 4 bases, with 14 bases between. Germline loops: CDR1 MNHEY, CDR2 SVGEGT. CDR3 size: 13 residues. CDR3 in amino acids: CASNTRLGYEQYV. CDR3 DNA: TGTGCCAGCAATACAAGGCTGGGTTACGAGCAGTACGTC.

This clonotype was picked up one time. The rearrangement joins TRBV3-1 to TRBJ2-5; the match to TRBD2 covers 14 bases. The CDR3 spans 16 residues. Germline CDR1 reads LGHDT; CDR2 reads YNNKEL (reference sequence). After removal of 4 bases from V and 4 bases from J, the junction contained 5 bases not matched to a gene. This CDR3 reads CASSPWTSGGLETQYF. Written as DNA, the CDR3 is TGTGCCAGCAGCCCCTGGACTAGCGGGGGGTTAGAGACCCAGTACTTC.

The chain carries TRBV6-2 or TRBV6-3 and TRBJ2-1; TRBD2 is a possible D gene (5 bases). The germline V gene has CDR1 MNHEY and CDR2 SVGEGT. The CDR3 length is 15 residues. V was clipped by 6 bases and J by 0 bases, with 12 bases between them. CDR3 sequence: CASRVGSSSYNEQFF. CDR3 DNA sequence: TGTGCCAGCAGAGTAGGGAGTAGCTCCTACAATGAGCAGTTCTTC.

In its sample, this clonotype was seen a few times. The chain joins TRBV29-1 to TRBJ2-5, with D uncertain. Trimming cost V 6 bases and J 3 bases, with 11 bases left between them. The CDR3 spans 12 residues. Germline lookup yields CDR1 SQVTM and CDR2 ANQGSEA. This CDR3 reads CSVPDSEETQYF. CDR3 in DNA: TGCAGCGTGCCTGACTCCGAAGAGACCCAGTACTTC.

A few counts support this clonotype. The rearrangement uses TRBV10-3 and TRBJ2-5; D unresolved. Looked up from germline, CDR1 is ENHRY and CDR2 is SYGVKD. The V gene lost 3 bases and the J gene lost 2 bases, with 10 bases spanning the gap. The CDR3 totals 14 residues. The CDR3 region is CAISEWTAQETQYF. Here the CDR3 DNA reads TGTGCCATCAGTGAATGGACCGCACAAGAGACCCAGTACTTC.

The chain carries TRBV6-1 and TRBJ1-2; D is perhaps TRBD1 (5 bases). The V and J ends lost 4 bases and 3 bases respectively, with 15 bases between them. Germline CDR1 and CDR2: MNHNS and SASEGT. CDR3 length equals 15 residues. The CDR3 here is CASSGGPGLYYGYTF. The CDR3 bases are TGTGCCAGCAGTGGTGGACCAGGGCTATACTATGGCTACACCTTC.

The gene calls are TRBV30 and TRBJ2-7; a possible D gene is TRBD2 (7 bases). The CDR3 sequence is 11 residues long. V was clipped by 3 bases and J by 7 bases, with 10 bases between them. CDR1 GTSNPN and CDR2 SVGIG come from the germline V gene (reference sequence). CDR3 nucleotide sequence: TGTGCCTGGAGGAGGGGGGGAGAGCAGTACTTC. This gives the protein CAWRRGGEQYF.

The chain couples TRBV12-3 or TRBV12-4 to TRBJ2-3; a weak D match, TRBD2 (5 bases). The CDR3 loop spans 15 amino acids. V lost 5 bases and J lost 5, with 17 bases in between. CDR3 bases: TGTGCCAGCAGTCCGATCCGTCTCGCGGGAGATACGCAGTATTTT. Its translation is CASSPIRLAGDTQYF.

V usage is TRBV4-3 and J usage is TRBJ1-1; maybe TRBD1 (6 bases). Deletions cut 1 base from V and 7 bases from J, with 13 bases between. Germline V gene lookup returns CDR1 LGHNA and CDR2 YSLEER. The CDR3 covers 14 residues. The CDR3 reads CASSQVQGTYEAFF. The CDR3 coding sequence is TGCGCCAGCAGCCAAGTTCAGGGGACTTATGAAGCTTTCTTT.

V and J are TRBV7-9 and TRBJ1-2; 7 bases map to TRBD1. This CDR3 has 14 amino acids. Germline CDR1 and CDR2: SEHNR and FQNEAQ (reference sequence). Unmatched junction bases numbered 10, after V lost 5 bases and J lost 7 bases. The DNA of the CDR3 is TGTGCCAGCAGCCTGGTCGACAGGGAGCGTGGCTACACCTTC. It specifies CASSLVDRERGYTF.

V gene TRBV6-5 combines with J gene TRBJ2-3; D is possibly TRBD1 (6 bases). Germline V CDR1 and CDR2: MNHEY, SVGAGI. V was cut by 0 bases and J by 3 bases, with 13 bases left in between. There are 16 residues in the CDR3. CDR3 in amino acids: CASSYSSRGITDTQYF. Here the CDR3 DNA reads TGTGCCAGCAGTTACTCGAGTAGGGGGATAACAGATACGCAGTATTTT.

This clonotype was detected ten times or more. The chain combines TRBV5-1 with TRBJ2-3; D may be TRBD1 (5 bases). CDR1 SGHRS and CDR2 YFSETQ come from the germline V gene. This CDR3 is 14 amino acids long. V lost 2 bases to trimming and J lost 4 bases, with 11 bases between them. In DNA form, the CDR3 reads TGCGCCAGCAGCTTCCAGGGTTCCCCAGATACGCAGTATTTT. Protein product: CASSFQGSPDTQYF. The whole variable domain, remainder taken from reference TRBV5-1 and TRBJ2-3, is KAGVTQTPRYLIKTRGQQVTLSCSPISGHRSVSWYQQTPGQGLQFLFEYFSETQRNKGNFPGRFSGRQFSNSRSEMNVSTLELGDSALYLCASSFQGSPDTQYFGPGTRLTVL.